This T cell receptor beta chain was found in a study of blood T cell repertoires in COVID-19 (dated by TCRdb to 2020 to 2021). For the study in its entirety: The collaborator samples originated in the United States, Italy and Spain and spanned the acute and convalescent phases of COVID-19. Where available, HLA class I and class II types were taken from metadata supplied by the sample provider and were not determined by assay-based typing. Subjects who had been exposed to COVID-19, were actively infected with it, or had recovered from it provided the deeply sampled blood TCRbeta repertoires that made up the dataset. The repertoires were made available in a free public database intended to serve as a resource for research on the immune response to SARS-CoV-2. The samples were drawn from two sources: the first 160 participants of the ongoing ImmuneRACE study, and 1,000 to 1,500 subjects contributed by 6 global collaborators. A de-identified subject ID, COVID-19 status, age in years and sex were almost always included in the sample metadata. The prospective study material was composed of cDNA or gDNA derived from T cells, B-cell-depleted T cells, or PBMCs.

TCRbeta CDR3 regions were amplified from genomic DNA using the immunoSEQ Assay, a bias-controlled multiplex PCR. Turning to the authors' computational methods: The number of nucleated cells in each sample was estimated by amplification of reference gene primers within the assay. To quantify the absolute abundance of each unique TCRbeta CDR3 rearrangement, sequence reads were collapsed and filtered. For each sample, productive Simpson clonality was calculated by taking the square root of Simpson's diversity index across productive rearrangements. TCRdb took this table from immuneACCESS and kept in-frame rearrangements with V and J called. Such tables lack part of the clones; where checked against another copy, unresolved V genes explain under half of the gap, and the rest is unexplained. V, J and clone size are taken as reported in that table, and D and trimming were inferred from the DNA itself. This sample gives roughly 280,000 clones in total; 86% of them show up just once. Clones ranked in the top ten supply about 2.1% of the sample.

For this clone: Which antigen it targets is not known. The record has no base qualities; no much larger clone is one base away.

Each collaborating institution followed its own protocols to collect whole blood in K2EDTA tubes. For TCRbeta analysis, collaborators shipped samples as frozen whole blood, isolated PBMCs, or DNA extracted from either of those sample types. Trimming leaves V shorter by 4 bases and J shorter by 7 bases, with the junction holding 5 bases beyond the gene matches. The germline V gene specifies SGHRS as CDR1 and YFSETQ as CDR2. The CDR3 starts with the cysteine, ends with the phenylalanine, and has 15 residues. Only the CDR3 region is kept as DNA, spanning 45 bases read in frame from base 1. The paper as a whole reports these results and caveats: How much clinical and demographic metadata was included differed by source and by participant, and the metadata was provided uncurated.

The rearranged segments are TRBV5-1 and TRBJ2-2; 12 junctional bases match TRBD1. This sequence originates from a man aged 25-45 years with active or convalescent COVID-19. Material for sequencing was peripheral blood. The nucleotide sequence is given as TGCGCCAGCAGCAGGGACAGGGGGCTTGGCGGGGAGCTGTTTTTT. It translates as CASSRDRGLGGELFF.